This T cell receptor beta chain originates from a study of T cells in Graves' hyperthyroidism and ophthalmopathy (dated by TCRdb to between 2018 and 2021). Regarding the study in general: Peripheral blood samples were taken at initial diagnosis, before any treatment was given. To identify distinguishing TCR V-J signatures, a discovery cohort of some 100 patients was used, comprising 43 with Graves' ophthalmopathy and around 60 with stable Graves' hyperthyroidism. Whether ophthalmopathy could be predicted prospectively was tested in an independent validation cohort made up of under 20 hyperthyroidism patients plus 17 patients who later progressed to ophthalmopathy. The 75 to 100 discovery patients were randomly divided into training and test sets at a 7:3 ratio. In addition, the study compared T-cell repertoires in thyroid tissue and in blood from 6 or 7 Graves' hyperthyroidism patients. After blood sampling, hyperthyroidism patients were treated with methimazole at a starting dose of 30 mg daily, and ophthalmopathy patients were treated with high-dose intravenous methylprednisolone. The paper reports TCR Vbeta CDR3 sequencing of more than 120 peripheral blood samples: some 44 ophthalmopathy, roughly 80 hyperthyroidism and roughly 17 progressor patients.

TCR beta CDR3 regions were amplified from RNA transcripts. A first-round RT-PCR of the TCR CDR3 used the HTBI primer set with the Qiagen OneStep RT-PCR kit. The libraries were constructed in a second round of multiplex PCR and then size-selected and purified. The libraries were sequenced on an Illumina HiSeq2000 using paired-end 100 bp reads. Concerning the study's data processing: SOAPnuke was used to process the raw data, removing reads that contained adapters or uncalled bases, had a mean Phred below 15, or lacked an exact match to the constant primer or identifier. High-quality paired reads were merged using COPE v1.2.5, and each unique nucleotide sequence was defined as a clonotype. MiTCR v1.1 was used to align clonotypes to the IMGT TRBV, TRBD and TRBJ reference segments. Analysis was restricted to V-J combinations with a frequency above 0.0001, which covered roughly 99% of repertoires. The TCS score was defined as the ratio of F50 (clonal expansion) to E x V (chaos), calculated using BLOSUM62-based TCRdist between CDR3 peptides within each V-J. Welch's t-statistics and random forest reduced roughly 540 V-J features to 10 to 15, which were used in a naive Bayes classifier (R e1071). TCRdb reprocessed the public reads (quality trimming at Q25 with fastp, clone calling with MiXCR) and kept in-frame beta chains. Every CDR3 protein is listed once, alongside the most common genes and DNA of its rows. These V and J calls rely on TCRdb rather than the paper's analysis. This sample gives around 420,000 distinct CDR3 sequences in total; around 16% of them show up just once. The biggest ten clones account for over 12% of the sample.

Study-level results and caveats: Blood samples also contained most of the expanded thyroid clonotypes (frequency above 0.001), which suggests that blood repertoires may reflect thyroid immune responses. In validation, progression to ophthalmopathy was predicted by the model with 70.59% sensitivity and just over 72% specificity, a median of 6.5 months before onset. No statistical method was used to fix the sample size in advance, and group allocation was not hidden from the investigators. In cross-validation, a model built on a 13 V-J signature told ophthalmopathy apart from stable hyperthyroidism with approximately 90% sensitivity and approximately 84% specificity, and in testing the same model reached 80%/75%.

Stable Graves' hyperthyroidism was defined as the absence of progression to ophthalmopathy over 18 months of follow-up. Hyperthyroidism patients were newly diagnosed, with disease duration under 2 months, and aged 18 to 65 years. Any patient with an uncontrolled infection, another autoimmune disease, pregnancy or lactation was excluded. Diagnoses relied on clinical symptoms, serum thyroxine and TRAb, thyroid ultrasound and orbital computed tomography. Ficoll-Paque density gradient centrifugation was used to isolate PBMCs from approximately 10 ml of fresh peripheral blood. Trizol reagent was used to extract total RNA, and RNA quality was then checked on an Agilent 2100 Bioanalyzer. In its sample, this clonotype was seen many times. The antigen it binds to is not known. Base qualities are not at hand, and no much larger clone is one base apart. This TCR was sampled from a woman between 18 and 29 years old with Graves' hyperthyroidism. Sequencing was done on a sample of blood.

CDR3 protein: CASSLFPGQAGELFF. The sequenced DNA is TGTGCCAGCAGCTTATTCCCGGGACAGGCCGGGGAGCTGTTTTTT. The chain is encoded by TRBV11-2 joined to TRBJ2-2; TRBD1 lines up with 8 middle nucleotides. CDR1 SGHAT and CDR2 FQNNGV were looked up in the germline V gene. The CDR3, cysteine through phenylalanine, is 15 amino acids long. The kept DNA is CDR3 alone, 45 bases in frame from the first base. V and J are trimmed by 2 bases and 6 bases, and the gene matches miss 5 bases of the junction.